This passage covers 20 T cell receptor beta chains from one sample sequenced in a study of cytomegalovirus exposure and HLA in healthy donors. TCRdb keeps only in-frame clones here, not all; method: immunoSEQ multiplex PCR. Seen here are roughly 62,000 clones, around 90% observed once, and the top ten hold 2.2%. Input material: PBMCs. Every receptor here comes from a woman in her 30s in good health and CMV-seronegative.

J is TRBJ2-1 and V is TRBV6-5, with 7 bases aligning to TRBD2. CDR3 size: 12 residues. The germline CDR1 and CDR2 sequences are MNHEY and SVGAGI. The V segment lost 10 bases and the J segment 10 bases; nucleotides outside the gene matches: 10. Written as DNA, the CDR3 is TGTGCCACCCCTTCTAGCGGTTCGGAGCAGTTCTTC. Amino acids: CATPSSGSEQFF.

In nucleotides, the CDR3 is TGTGCCAGCAGCCGACCGGGACTAGCGCTCCGAGGGGGAGAGACCCAGTACTTC. This codes for CASSRPGLALRGGETQYF. J is TRBJ2-5 and V is TRBV5-4, with TRBD2 identical over 10 bases. Trimming took 4 bases from V and 4 from J; bases not matched to a gene: 16. Germline CDR1 is SGHNT and CDR2 is YYREEE (reference sequence). This CDR3 has 18 residues.

In nucleotides, the CDR3 is TGTGCCAGCAGCTTGGATAGGGGACAGGGGCGCCATGGCTACACCTTC. Translation gives CASSLDRGQGRHGYTF. The chain has TRBV7-3 and TRBJ1-2, with 10 bases matching TRBD1. CDR1 is SGHTA and CDR2 is FQGTGA in the germline V gene. This CDR3 spans 16 amino acids. Trimming at V came to 3 bases and at J to 6 bases, leaving 10 bases not matched to a gene.

CDR3 sequence reads: CASSQDPNQVNTEAFF. The CDR3 DNA sequence: TGCGCCAGCAGCCAAGATCCCAACCAGGTGAACACTGAAGCTTTCTTT. The chain has TRBV4-3 and TRBJ1-1; D remains unclear. CDR1 and CDR2 from the germline V gene are LGHNA and YSLEER. This CDR3 has 16 residues. Trimming removed 0 bases at V and 0 bases at J, with 11 bases between.

The chain couples TRBV7-9 to TRBJ1-5, with 7 nucleotides matching TRBD1. There are 14 residues in the CDR3. V trimming: 4 bases; J trimming: 4 bases; junction bases outside the gene matches: 4. Germline values: CDR1 SEHNR, CDR2 FQNEAQ (reference sequence). The CDR3 protein is CASSSQQGNQPQHF. The CDR3, as DNA: TGTGCCAGCAGCTCACAACAGGGGAATCAGCCCCAGCATTTT.

This clone has only one observation. This sequence joins TRBV25-1 and TRBJ2-3; TRBD2 agrees at 12 bases. The CDR3 length is 16 residues. V shed 3 bases, J shed 6 bases, and the junction held 7 bases outside the gene matches. Germline assignment: CDR1 MGHDK and CDR2 SYGVNS. CDR3 amino acids: CASSDGLAGSSDTQYF. In nucleotides, the CDR3 is TGTGCCAGCAGTGATGGACTAGCGGGATCAAGTGATACGCAGTATTTT.

In the case of this clone: An end of the junction does not agree with germline; a read error may underlie this. As DNA, the CDR3 is TGTGCTAGCAGCCCAGGGTCTGAAGCTTTCTTT. Encoded protein: CASSPGSEAFF. The chain uses TRBV7-7 and TRBJ1-1; D perhaps matches TRBD1 (5 bases). The length of the CDR3 is 11 residues. Looked up from germline, CDR1 is SSHAT and CDR2 is FNYEAQ (reference sequence).

The genes are TRBV14 and TRBJ1-1; the D is unclear. The CDR3 runs 14 residues. Trimming left V 1 base short and J 7 bases short, with 13 bases between. Germline V gives CDR1 SGHDN, CDR2 FVKESK. The CDR3 region is CASSQGDAGSEAFF. The CDR3, as DNA: TGTGCCAGCAGCCAAGGCGACGCGGGGAGTGAAGCTTTCTTT.

This chain links TRBV28 with TRBJ2-5; the D gene is possibly TRBD2 (5 bases). This CDR3 comprises 16 residues. CDR1 MDHEN and CDR2 SYDVKM come from the germline V gene. Trimming removed 3 bases from V and 2 bases from J, with 16 bases in between. The CDR3 nucleotides are TGTGCCAGCAGTTTCTGGTCATTACGGGGACAAGAGACCCAGTACTTC. Residues: CASSFWSLRGQETQYF.

The chain has TRBV9 and TRBJ2-7; 9 bases line up with TRBD2. With V trimmed by 1 base and J by 7 bases, 9 bases remained unmatched. The CDR3 covers 15 residues. Germline assignment: CDR1 SGDLS and CDR2 YYNGEE. CDR3 nucleotide sequence: TGTGCCAGCAGCGTAATGGCTAGCGGGACGGGGGAGCAGTACTTC. As protein: CASSVMASGTGEQYF.

J is TRBJ2-3 and V is TRBV7-2, with 10 bases identical to TRBD2. This CDR3 is built from 15 residues. V lost 2 bases to trimming and J lost 6 bases; unmatched junction nucleotides: 5. Germline lookup yields CDR1 SGHTA and CDR2 FQGNSA. The CDR3 region is CASSLSLAGADTQYF. The CDR3 nucleotides are TGTGCCAGCAGCTTATCTCTAGCGGGAGCGGATACGCAGTATTTT.

The rearrangement joins TRBV7-2 to TRBJ2-3; TRBD2 is a possible D gene (5 bases). The V and J ends lost 1 base and 13 bases respectively, with 12 bases between them. Germline lookup yields CDR1 SGHTA and CDR2 FQGNSA. The CDR3 sequence is 12 residues long. The CDR3 DNA is TGTGCCAGCAGCTTAGTGAGCGGAAAAGAGTATTTT. Its protein is CASSLVSGKEYF.

The V call is TRBV2, the J call TRBJ2-1, with 8 bases lining up with TRBD1. Germline V CDR1 and CDR2: SNHLY, FYNNEI. V gave up 5 bases and J gave up 0 bases; unmatched junction bases: 6. The CDR3 is 16 residues long. Written as DNA, the CDR3 is TGTGCCAGCAGTAAGGACAGGGCGAGCTCCTACAATGAGCAGTTCTTC. It codes for CASSKDRASSYNEQFF.

This clone appeared once. This rearrangement joins TRBV7-2 to TRBJ1-1, with no clear D. CDR1 and CDR2 from the germline V gene are SGHTA and FQGNSA. The CDR3 spans 13 residues. V lost 0 bases, J lost 3 bases, and 5 bases lay in between. CDR3 nucleotides: TGTGCCAGCAGCTTAGCCGGTTACACTGAAGCTTTCTTT. Translating it yields CASSLAGYTEAFF.

The V gene is TRBV10-3, the J gene TRBJ2-2; tentatively, D is TRBD1 (6 bases). The CDR3 is 15 residues long. Trimming cost V 7 bases and J 5 bases, with 17 bases left between them. Germline loops: CDR1 ENHRY, CDR2 SYGVKD. The CDR3 loop is CAIKPLTGGTGELFF. In DNA form, the CDR3 reads TGTGCCATCAAGCCACTGACAGGCGGGACCGGGGAGCTGTTTTTT.

The rearrangement joins TRBV18 to TRBJ2-5; TRBD1 matches 8 bases. The V gene end was trimmed by 3 bases and the J gene end by 5 bases; junction bases not matched to a gene: 8. Germline V gene lookup returns CDR1 KGHSH and CDR2 LQKENI. The CDR3 runs 15 residues. The CDR3 here is CASSPSDRVKETQYF. The CDR3 nucleotides are TGTGCCAGCTCACCCTCGGACAGGGTGAAGGAGACCCAGTACTTC.

V is TRBV11-3 and J is TRBJ2-2; TRBD2 aligns across 9 bases. The germline CDR1 and CDR2 sequences are SGHNT and YENEEA. The junction had 8 bases not matched to a gene; V was cut back by 4 bases and J by 2 bases. This CDR3 is 17 amino acids long. The CDR3 coding sequence is TGTGCCAGCAGCTCCGGAGTAGCGGGAGCCAACACCGGGGAGCTGTTTTTT. The encoded protein is CASSSGVAGANTGELFF.

The chain links TRBV5-1 to TRBJ2-1; 9 bases match TRBD2. CDR3 size: 15 residues. After removal of 5 bases from V and 9 bases from J, the junction contained 12 bases not matched to a gene. In germline, CDR1 is SGHRS, CDR2 YFSETQ. This CDR3 reads CASSGSGSLRGEQFF. CDR3 nucleotide sequence: TGCGCCAGCAGTGGTAGCGGGAGTCTTAGGGGTGAGCAGTTCTTC.

This sequence joins TRBV6-5 and TRBJ1-1; D is possibly TRBD1 (5 bases). V was trimmed by 5 bases and J by 0 bases, leaving 13 bases between them. The CDR3 sequence is 15 residues long. The germline V gene encodes CDR1 MNHEY and CDR2 SVGAGI. CDR3 protein: CASSKRGSMNTEAFF. Here the CDR3 DNA reads TGTGCCAGCAGTAAAAGGGGTAGTATGAACACTGAAGCTTTCTTT.

V usage is TRBV15 and J usage is TRBJ2-1; 7 bases fit TRBD2. The CDR3 consists of 16 residues. The germline gives CDR1 LNHNV, CDR2 YYDKDF (reference sequence). V dropped 2 bases and J dropped 8; count of bases not matched to a gene: 12. The CDR3 bases are TGTGCCACCAGCAGATTGGGGACTGGGGGGGTCGATGAGCAGTTCTTC. Protein product: CATSRLGTGGVDEQFF.